This record concerns one TCR beta chain sequence. The antigen remains unidentified. This entry comes from a study of PD-1 blockade in classical Hodgkin lymphoma. Broader study findings: Complete responders matched newly diagnosed patients in baseline diversity. Differences between repertoires have undefined causes, possibly disease activity or prior therapy. Patients who began taking nivolumab under 1 year after ASCT were left out. The study reported lower baseline TCR diversity in newly diagnosed patients than in healthy donors.

The method was immunoSEQ multiplex PCR; TCRdb's version includes in-frame clones alone and lacks a portion of them. The data contain 120,000 to 150,000 clones, 78% of them singletons. Germline CDR1 and CDR2: SGDLS and YYNGEE. The CDR3 extends over 16 amino acids. Trimming cost V 4 bases and J 1 base; bases outside gene matches: 4. Patients all relapsed after autologous stem cell transplantation, and there was variation in brentuximab vedotin exposure. The rearrangement joins TRBV9 to TRBJ2-2; 10 bases are shared with TRBD2. Sequencing was performed on peripheral blood mononuclear cells (PBMCs), taken before the second cycle of nivolumab. This clonotype was sampled from a human donor with classical Hodgkin lymphoma. CDR3: CASSRTSGMNTGELFF. The CDR3 nucleotides read TGTGCCAGCAGCAGAACTAGCGGGATGAACACCGGGGAGCTGTTTTTT.